The rows below give T cell receptor beta chains drawn from one sample of a study of cytomegalovirus exposure and HLA in healthy donors. Assay used: immunoSEQ multiplex PCR; TCRdb lists only in-frame clones, some missing. The table for this sample gives 130,000 to 150,000 clones. Sequenced material: PBMCs. These receptors all stem from a male donor in good health and CMV-seronegative. Each CDR3 is given with its conserved first and last residue. The D gene is left open where the match is weak.

V gene	J gene	CDR3 length	D gene	CDR3 protein	CDR3 DNA
TRBV5-4	TRBJ1-2	14	-	CASSSLTANYGYTF	TGTGCCAGCAGCTCCCTGACAGCTAACTATGGCTACACCTTC
TRBV7-7	TRBJ2-2	15	-	CASSLGEPNTGELFF	TGTGCCAGCAGCTTAGGGGAGCCGAACACCGGGGAGCTGTTTTTT
TRBV6-5	TRBJ2-1	15	-	CASRGALRSYNEQFF	TGTGCCAGCCGAGGAGCGCTTCGCTCCTACAATGAGCAGTTCTTC
TRBV23-1	TRBJ1-2	14	-	CASSQWEGVYGYTF	TGCGCCAGCAGTCAATGGGAGGGAGTTTATGGCTACACCTTC
TRBV4-2	TRBJ1-2	15	-	CASSQEPGTNYGYTF	TGTGCCAGCAGCCAAGAACCAGGTACTAACTATGGCTACACCTTC
TRBV7-9	TRBJ2-7	15	-	CASVLRGTPGDEQYF	TGTGCCAGCGTCCTACGGGGAACCCCCGGCGACGAGCAGTACTTC
TRBV5-6	TRBJ2-2	14	-	CASSYRVNTGELFF	TGTGCCAGCAGCTATAGAGTGAACACCGGGGAGCTGTTTTTT
TRBV27	TRBJ1-1	15	TRBD1	CASTRDRGPRGEAFF	TGTGCCAGCACTCGGGACAGGGGGCCGAGAGGTGAAGCTTTCTTT
TRBV5-1	TRBJ2-7	16	-	CASSLGTLVPAYVQYF	TGCGCCAGCAGCCTGGGGACTCTCGTTCCTGCCTATGTGCAGTACTTC
TRBV7-2	TRBJ1-6	13	-	CASSPLQNSPLHF	TGTGCCAGCAGCCCCTTACAGAATTCACCCCTCCACTTT
TRBV20-1	TRBJ2-7	11	-	CSASEGVEQYF	TGCAGTGCTTCCGAGGGAGTCGAGCAGTACTTC
TRBV4-2	TRBJ2-2	14	-	CASSQERGTGELFF	TGTGCCAGCAGCCAAGAGCGGGGCACCGGGGAGCTGTTTTTT
TRBV14	TRBJ2-6	14	-	CASSQESRANVLTF	TGTGCCAGCAGCCAAGAATCCAGGGCCAACGTCCTGACTTTC
TRBV30	TRBJ2-5	12	-	CAWKQAGETQYF	TGTGCCTGGAAACAAGCGGGCGAGACCCAGTACTTC
TRBV7-9	TRBJ1-1	15	-	CASSPEGGFFTEAFF	TGTGCCAGCAGCCCGGAGGGGGGGTTTTTCACTGAAGCTTTCTTT
TRBV15	TRBJ1-6	15	TRBD1	CATSRPDRGNSPLHF	TGTGCCACCAGCAGGCCCGACAGGGGCAATTCACCCCTCCACTTT
TRBV7-9	TRBJ1-1	11	TRBD1	CASSLGQEAFF	TGTGCCAGCAGCTTGGGACAGGAAGCTTTCTTT
TRBV18	TRBJ1-5	15	-	CASSPRQDSNQPQHF	TGTGCCAGCTCACCACGCCAGGATAGCAATCAGCCCCAGCATTTT
TRBV7-9	TRBJ1-1	14	-	CASSLGGTNTEAFF	TGTGCCAGCAGCTTGGGGGGGACTAACACTGAAGCTTTCTTT
TRBV19	TRBJ1-1	16	-	CASSYSGGTVNTEAFF	TGTGCCAGTAGCTATTCGGGGGGGACGGTGAACACTGAAGCTTTCTTT
TRBV18	TRBJ1-2	15	-	CASSREPSPNYGYTF	TGTGCCAGCTCACGGGAGCCGAGCCCTAACTATGGCTACACCTTC